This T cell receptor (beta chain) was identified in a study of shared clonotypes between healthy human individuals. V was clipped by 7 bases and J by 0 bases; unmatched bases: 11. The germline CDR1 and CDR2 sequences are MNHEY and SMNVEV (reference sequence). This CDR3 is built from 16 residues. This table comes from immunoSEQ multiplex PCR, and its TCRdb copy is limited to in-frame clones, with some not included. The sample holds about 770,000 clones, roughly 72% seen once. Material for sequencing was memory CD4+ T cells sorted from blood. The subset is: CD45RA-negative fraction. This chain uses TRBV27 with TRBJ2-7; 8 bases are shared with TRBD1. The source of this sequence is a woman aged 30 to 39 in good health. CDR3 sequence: CASTLSWDRSSYEQYF. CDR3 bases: TGTGCCAGCACCTTAAGTTGGGACAGGAGCTCCTACGAGCAGTACTTC.